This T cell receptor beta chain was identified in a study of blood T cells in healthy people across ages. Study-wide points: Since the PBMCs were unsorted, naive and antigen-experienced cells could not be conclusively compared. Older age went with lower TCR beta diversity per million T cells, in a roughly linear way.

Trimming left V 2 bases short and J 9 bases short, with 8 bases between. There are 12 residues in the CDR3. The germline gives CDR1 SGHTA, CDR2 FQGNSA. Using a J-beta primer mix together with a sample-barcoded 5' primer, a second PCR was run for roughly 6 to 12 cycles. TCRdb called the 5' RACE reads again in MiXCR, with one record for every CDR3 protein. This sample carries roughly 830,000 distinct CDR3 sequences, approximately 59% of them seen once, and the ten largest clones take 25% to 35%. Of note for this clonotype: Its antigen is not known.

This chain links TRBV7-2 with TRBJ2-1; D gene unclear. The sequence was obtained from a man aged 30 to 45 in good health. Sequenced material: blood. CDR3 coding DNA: TGTGCCAGCAGCTTATACTCTGGTGAGCAGTTCTTC. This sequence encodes CASSLYSGEQFF.